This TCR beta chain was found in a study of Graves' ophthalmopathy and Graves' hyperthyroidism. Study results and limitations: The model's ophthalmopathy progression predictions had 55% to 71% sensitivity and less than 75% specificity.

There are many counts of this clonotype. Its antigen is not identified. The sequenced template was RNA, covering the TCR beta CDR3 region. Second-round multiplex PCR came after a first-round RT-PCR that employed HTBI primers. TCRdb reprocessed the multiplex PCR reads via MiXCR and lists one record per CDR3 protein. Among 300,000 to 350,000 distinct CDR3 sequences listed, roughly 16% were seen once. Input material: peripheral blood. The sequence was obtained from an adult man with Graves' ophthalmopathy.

CDR3 sequence reads: CASSIGRDRNTEAFF. DNA for the CDR3: TGTGCCAGTAGTATCGGGAGGGACAGGAACACTGAAGCTTTCTTT. The chain carries TRBV19 and TRBJ1-1; TRBD1 aligns across 7 bases. Per the germline V gene, CDR1 is LNHDA and CDR2 is SQIVND (reference sequence). This CDR3 is built from 15 residues. The V and J ends lost 3 bases and 1 base, in that order; junction bases with no gene match: 5.